This TCR beta chain was obtained from a study of T cells in tumors after PD-1 blockade. The wider study: A subset received ongoing vismodegib 150 mg daily alongside anti-PD-1 therapy. Tumor samples yielded roughly 22-fold more depth than single-cell TCR sequencing. The study, taken as a whole, reports: Two pre-treatment samples showed no clonal replacement between them.

V lost 4 bases and J lost 5, with 13 bases in between. This CDR3 has 14 amino acids. Germline CDR1 and CDR2: KGHDR and SFDVKD. Profiling relied on immunoSEQ multiplex PCR, and the TCRdb table lists in-frame clones only, not all of them. In the table there are around 11,000 clones, approximately 70% of which are singletons. Tumor biopsies came from the same primary tumor site before and after PD-1 blockade. A note on this clone: Its antigen is not identified.

The starting material was tumor tissue, obtained after anti-PD-1 treatment. This TCR was sampled from a human donor with basal cell carcinoma. The rearrangement links TRBV24-1 to TRBJ2-5, with D possibly being TRBD1 or TRBD2 (5 bases each). The chain's CDR3 is CATSEAGTRETQYF. DNA for the CDR3: TGTGCCACCAGTGAAGCCGGGACGCGGGAGACCCAGTACTTC.